A selection of T cell receptor beta chains follows, all from one sample in a study of blood T cell repertoires in COVID-19. Only in-frame clones appear in the TCRdb table, and some are missing; sequencing was by immunoSEQ multiplex PCR. The profile shows 200,000 to 250,000 clones, about nine tenths of them singletons. The material sequenced was peripheral blood. The receptors stem from a man between 25 and 39 years old with COVID-19, enrolled during active disease. Each CDR3 is given with its conserved first and last residue. Each record gives: V gene, D gene, J gene, clone size, CDR3 protein, CDR3 DNA. A D gene is named only where the DNA matches it firmly. Clone size, where shown, is once, few, many, or a class for clones that have expanded.

TRBV9	.	TRBJ2-3	.	CASSVAGNTDTQYF	TGTGCCAGCAGCGTAGCAGGGAACACAGATACGCAGTATTTT
TRBV7-2	TRBD1	TRBJ1-3	once	CASSLAGGSGNTIYF	TGTGCCAGCAGCTTGGCAGGGGGCTCTGGAAACACCATATATTTT
TRBV9	TRBD2	TRBJ2-2	.	CASSVTSGRYTGELFF	TGTGCCAGCAGCGTAACTAGCGGGAGGTACACCGGGGAGCTGTTTTTT
TRBV7-3	TRBD2	TRBJ2-7	.	CASSLGSGDYEQYF	TGTGCCAGCAGCTTAGGTAGCGGGGACTACGAGCAGTACTTC
TRBV5-1	.	TRBJ1-1	.	CASSLGQQNTEAFF	TGCGCCAGCAGCTTGGGACAGCAGAACACTGAAGCTTTCTTT
TRBV4-1	TRBD1	TRBJ1-2	.	CASSQALLRTRGRHGYTF	TGCGCCAGCAGCCAAGCACTCCTACGAACCAGGGGGCGGCATGGCTACACCTTC
TRBV7-7	TRBD1	TRBJ1-4	.	CASSPTTGNNEKLFF	TGTGCCAGCAGCCCAACGACAGGGAATAATGAAAAACTGTTTTTT
TRBV6-4	.	TRBJ2-3	many	CASSDSPGGTDTQYF	TGTGCCAGCAGTGACTCCCCAGGGGGCACAGATACGCAGTATTTT
TRBV19	.	TRBJ1-2	.	CASSTDTSYGYTF	TGTGCCAGTAGTACCGACACGAGCTATGGCTACACCTTC
TRBV7-2	.	TRBJ2-7	few	CASSLVAGNPYEQYF	TGTGCCAGCAGCTTAGTGGCAGGGAATCCCTACGAGCAGTACTTC
TRBV12-3/TRBV12-4	.	TRBJ2-1	.	CASRITDKQFF	TGTGCCAGCAGAATAACAGATAAGCAGTTCTTC
TRBV18	.	TRBJ2-3	.	CASSPPSTDTQYF	TGTGCCAGCTCACCACCGAGTACAGATACGCAGTATTTT
TRBV7-9	.	TRBJ2-7	.	CASSPPGENYEQYF	TGTGCCAGCAGCCCCCCGGGAGAAAACTACGAGCAGTACTTC
TRBV27	.	TRBJ1-3	.	CASSLRPRNTIYF	TGTGCCAGCAGTTTACGTCCCCGTAACACCATATATTTT
TRBV5-1	TRBD2	TRBJ2-1	.	CASSLESTSESSYNEQFF	TGCGCCAGCAGCTTGGAATCGACTAGCGAGAGCTCCTACAATGAGCAGTTCTTC
TRBV6-5	TRBD2	TRBJ2-7	.	CASTGLAGGSYEQYF	TGTGCCAGCACCGGACTAGCGGGAGGCTCCTACGAGCAGTACTTC
TRBV6-5	.	TRBJ2-7	.	CASNHRGGEQYF	TGTGCCAGCAATCACAGGGGAGGCGAGCAGTACTTC
TRBV18	TRBD1	TRBJ1-1	.	CASSPPDRGLAEAFF	TGTGCCAGCTCACCCCCCGACAGGGGGCTGGCTGAAGCTTTCTTT
TRBV4-2	.	TRBJ2-5	.	CASSQDGAKETQYF	TGTGCCAGCAGCCAAGATGGGGCGAAAGAGACCCAGTACTTC
TRBV4-2	TRBD1	TRBJ1-2	.	CASSQVGTDLSGYTF	TGTGCCAGCAGCCAAGTTGGGACAGACCTATCTGGCTACACCTTC
TRBV18	TRBD2	TRBJ2-5	.	CASSPAAQRGETQYF	TGTGCCAGCTCACCAGCGGCCCAGCGGGGAGAGACCCAGTACTTC
TRBV28	.	TRBJ1-2	.	CASSLLRQIGGGYTF	TGTGCCAGCAGTTTACTTAGACAGATAGGGGGAGGCTACACCTTC
TRBV7-2	.	TRBJ2-7	.	CASSSGWASYEQYF	TGTGCCAGCAGCTCCGGCTGGGCGAGTTACGAGCAGTACTTC
TRBV15	.	TRBJ2-7	.	CATSRDKTGAYEQYF	TGTGCCACCAGCAGAGATAAGACAGGAGCCTACGAGCAGTACTTC
TRBV9	TRBD1	TRBJ2-4	.	CASSVKDRGDFHF	TGTGCCAGCAGCGTCAAAGACAGGGGTGATTTTCACTTC
TRBV7-2	.	TRBJ1-2	.	CASAIPGGGRYGYTF	TGTGCCAGCGCAATCCCCGGGGGGGGCCGCTATGGCTACACCTTC
TRBV9	TRBD1	TRBJ1-2	.	CASSAGTGLYGYTF	TGTGCCAGCAGCGCCGGGACAGGACTCTATGGCTACACCTTC
TRBV5-1	.	TRBJ1-2	.	CASSFNSANSGYTF	TGCGCCAGCAGCTTCAACAGTGCTAATAGTGGCTACACCTTC
TRBV19	TRBD1	TRBJ1-1	.	CASSRRGDRDLAEAFF	TGTGCCAGTAGTCGCCGTGGGGACAGGGATCTCGCTGAAGCTTTCTTT
TRBV9	TRBD1	TRBJ2-7	.	CASSVEGQGLKQYF	TGTGCCAGCAGCGTAGAGGGACAGGGACTCAAGCAGTACTTC
TRBV3-1/TRBV3-2	TRBD2	TRBJ2-2	.	CASSQGPGGRTGELFF	TGTGCCAGCAGCCAAGGGCCGGGAGGAAGAACCGGGGAGCTGTTTTTT
TRBV9	.	TRBJ1-2	.	CASSPHWGESYGYTF	TGTGCCAGCAGCCCCCACTGGGGGGAGAGCTATGGCTACACCTTC
TRBV7-3	TRBD1	TRBJ2-1	.	CASSPGQGYSEQFF	TGTGCCAGCAGCCCGGGACAGGGTTATAGTGAGCAGTTCTTC
TRBV3-1/TRBV3-2	.	TRBJ1-5	.	CASSQDRGRADQPQHF	TGTGCCAGCAGCCAAGATAGGGGGAGAGCCGATCAGCCCCAGCATTTT
TRBV3-1/TRBV3-2	.	TRBJ2-1	.	CASSHASRGTHDNEQFF	TGTGCCAGCAGCCACGCTTCGAGGGGGACCCACGACAATGAGCAGTTCTTC
TRBV5-1	TRBD2	TRBJ2-7	.	CASSLGTSGSYYREQYF	TGCGCCAGCAGCTTAGGGACTAGCGGGAGTTATTACCGCGAGCAGTACTTC
TRBV7-2	.	TRBJ1-5	.	CASSLLSINQPQHF	TGTGCCAGCAGCTTATTGAGCATCAATCAGCCCCAGCATTTT
TRBV23-1	TRBD1	TRBJ2-4	.	CASSQTGTEYLVAKNIQYF	TGCGCCAGCAGTCAAACCGGGACAGAATATTTAGTGGCCAAAAACATTCAGTACTTC
TRBV30	.	TRBJ2-5	.	CAWSTPPETQYF	TGTGCCTGGAGCACTCCCCCAGAGACCCAGTACTTC
TRBV6-5	.	TRBJ2-2	.	CASSQSPGAGELFF	TGTGCCAGCAGTCAATCGCCGGGGGCCGGGGAGCTGTTTTTT
TRBV9	.	TRBJ1-2	.	CASSSSGFYGYTF	TGTGCCAGCAGCTCCAGCGGGTTCTATGGCTACACCTTC